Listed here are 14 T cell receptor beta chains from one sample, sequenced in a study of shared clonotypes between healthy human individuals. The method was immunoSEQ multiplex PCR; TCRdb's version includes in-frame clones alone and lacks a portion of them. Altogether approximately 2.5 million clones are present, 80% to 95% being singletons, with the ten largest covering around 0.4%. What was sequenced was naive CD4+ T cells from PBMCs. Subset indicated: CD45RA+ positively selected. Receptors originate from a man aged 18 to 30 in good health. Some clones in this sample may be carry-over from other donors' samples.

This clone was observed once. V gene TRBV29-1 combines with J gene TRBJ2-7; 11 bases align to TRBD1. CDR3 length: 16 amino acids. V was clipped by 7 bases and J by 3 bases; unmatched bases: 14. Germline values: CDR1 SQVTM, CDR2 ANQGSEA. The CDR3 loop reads CSAEGVVGTGGYEQYF. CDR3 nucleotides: TGCAGCGCTGAGGGGGTTGTCGGGACAGGGGGCTACGAGCAGTACTTC.

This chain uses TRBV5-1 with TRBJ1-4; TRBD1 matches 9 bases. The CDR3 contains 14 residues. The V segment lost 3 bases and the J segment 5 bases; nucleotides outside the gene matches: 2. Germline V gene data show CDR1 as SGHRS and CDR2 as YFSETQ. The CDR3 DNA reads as TGCGCCAGCAGCTGGGACAGGGCGAATGAAAAACTGTTTTTT. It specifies CASSWDRANEKLFF.

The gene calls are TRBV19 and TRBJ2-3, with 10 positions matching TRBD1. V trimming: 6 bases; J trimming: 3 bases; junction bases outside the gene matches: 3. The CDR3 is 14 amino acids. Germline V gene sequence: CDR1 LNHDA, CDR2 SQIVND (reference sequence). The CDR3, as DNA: TGTGCCAGTAGAGGGGACAGGGGTACAGATACGCAGTATTTT. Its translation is CASRGDRGTDTQYF.

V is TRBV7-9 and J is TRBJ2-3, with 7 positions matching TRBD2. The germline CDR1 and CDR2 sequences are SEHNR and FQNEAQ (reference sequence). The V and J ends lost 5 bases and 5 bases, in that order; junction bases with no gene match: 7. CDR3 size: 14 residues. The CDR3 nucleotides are TGTGCCAGCAGCCCCTGGACTAGTCGAGATACGCAGTATTTT. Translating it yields CASSPWTSRDTQYF.

The CDR3, as DNA: TGTGCCAGCAGTGCTAGCGATCAAACTCATACGCAGTATTTT. Protein sequence: CASSASDQTHTQYF. The chain employs TRBV9 and TRBJ2-3, with D perhaps matching TRBD2 (6 bases). Germline lookup yields CDR1 SGDLS and CDR2 YYNGEE. The ends were cut back, 5 bases at V and 7 bases at J, with 17 bases in the middle. This CDR3 has 14 amino acids.

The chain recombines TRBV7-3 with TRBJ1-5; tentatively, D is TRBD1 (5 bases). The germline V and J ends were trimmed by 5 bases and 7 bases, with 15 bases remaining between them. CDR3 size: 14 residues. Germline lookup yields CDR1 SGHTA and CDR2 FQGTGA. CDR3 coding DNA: TGTGCCAGCAGCGCGTCAGGCAGGGTCCAGCCCCAGCATTTT. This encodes CASSASGRVQPQHF.

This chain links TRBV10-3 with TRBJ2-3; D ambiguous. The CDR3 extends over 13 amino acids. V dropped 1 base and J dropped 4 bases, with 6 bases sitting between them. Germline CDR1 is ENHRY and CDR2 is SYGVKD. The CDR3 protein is CAISEYLADTQYF. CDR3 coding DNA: TGTGCCATCAGTGAGTATCTGGCAGATACGCAGTATTTT.

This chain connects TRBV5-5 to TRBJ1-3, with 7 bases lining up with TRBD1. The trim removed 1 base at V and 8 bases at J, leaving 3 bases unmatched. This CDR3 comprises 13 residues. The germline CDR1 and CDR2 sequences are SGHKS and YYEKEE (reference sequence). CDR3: CASSLTGVDTIYF. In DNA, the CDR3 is TGTGCCAGCAGCTTGACAGGGGTAGACACCATATATTTT.

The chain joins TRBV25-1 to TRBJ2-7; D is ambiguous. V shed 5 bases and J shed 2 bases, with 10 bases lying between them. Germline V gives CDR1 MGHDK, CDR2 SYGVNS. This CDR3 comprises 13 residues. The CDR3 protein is CASSLGFTYEQYF. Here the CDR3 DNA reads TGTGCCAGCAGTCTGGGCTTTACCTACGAGCAGTACTTC.

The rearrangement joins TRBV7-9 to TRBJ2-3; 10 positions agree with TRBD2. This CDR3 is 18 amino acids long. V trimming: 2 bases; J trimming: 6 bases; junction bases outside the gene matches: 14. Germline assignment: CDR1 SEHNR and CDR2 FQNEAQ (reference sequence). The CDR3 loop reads CASSLFLRLAGAGDTQYF. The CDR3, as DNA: TGTGCCAGCAGCTTATTCCTTCGGCTAGCGGGAGCAGGTGATACGCAGTATTTT.

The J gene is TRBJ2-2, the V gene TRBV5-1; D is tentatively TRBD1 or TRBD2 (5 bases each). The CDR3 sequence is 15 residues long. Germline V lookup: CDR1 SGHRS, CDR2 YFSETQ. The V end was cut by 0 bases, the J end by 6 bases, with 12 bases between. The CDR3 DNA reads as TGCGCCAGCAGCTTGGCCTATGGGGGTGCCGGGGAGCTGTTTTTT. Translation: CASSLAYGGAGELFF.

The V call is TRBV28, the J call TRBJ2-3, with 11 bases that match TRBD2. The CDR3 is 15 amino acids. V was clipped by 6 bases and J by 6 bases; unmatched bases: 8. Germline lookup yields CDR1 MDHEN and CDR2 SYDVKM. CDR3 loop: CASRETSGIVDTQYF. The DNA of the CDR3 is TGTGCCAGCAGGGAGACTAGCGGGATCGTGGATACGCAGTATTTT.

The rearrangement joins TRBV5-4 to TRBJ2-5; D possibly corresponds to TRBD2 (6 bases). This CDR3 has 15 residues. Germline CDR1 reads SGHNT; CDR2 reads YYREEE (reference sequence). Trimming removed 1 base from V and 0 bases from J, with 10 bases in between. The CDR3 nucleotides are TGTGCCAGCAGCTTGTGGGCGGGAAACCAAGAGACCCAGTACTTC. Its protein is CASSLWAGNQETQYF.

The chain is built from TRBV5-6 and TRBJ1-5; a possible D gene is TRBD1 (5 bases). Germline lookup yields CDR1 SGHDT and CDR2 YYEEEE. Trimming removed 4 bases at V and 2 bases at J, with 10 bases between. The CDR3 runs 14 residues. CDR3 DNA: TGTGCCAGCAGCCATCGGGGGGGCAATCAGCCCCAGCATTTT. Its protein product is CASSHRGGNQPQHF.